This is a list of T cell receptor beta chains from one sample in a study of T cells in Graves' hyperthyroidism and ophthalmopathy. TCRdb itself ran the multiplex PCR reads through MiXCR, one entry per CDR3 protein. The top ten hold 15% to 20% of the sample, which has about 570,000 distinct CDR3 sequences, 46% seen once. Sequencing used peripheral blood or thyroid tissue (not recorded which). The receptors were sampled from an adult woman with Graves' disease, either hyperthyroidism or ophthalmopathy (not recorded which). The CDR3 runs from the conserved cysteine through the conserved F or W. Fields, in order: V gene, clone size, CDR3 protein. Expanded clones are given a class, and other clones once, few, many or no size at all.

v_call: TRBV7-3
clone_size: many
cdr3_aa: CASNLTSMNTEAFF

v_call: TRBV7-7
clone_size: many
cdr3_aa: CASSHARGHTGELFF

v_call: TRBV27
clone_size: NA
cdr3_aa: CASSSFRRDFSYEQYF

v_call: TRBV11-2
clone_size: many
cdr3_aa: CASSPSRGAYEQYF

v_call: TRBV5-1
clone_size: NA
cdr3_aa: CASSGYSYNEQYF

v_call: TRBV7-8
clone_size: NA
cdr3_aa: CASIGTSGGETQYF

v_call: TRBV29-1
clone_size: NA
cdr3_aa: CSLGWDSYEQYF

v_call: TRBV9
clone_size: NA
cdr3_aa: CASSGSQHF

v_call: TRBV28
clone_size: few
cdr3_aa: CASIPAHGNTIYF

v_call: TRBV5-5
clone_size: many
cdr3_aa: CASRRMGSYEQYF

v_call: TRBV7-2
clone_size: many
cdr3_aa: CASSPRRAGTGELFF

v_call: TRBV7-9
clone_size: NA
cdr3_aa: CASSLPTDSSGNTF

v_call: TRBV9
clone_size: many
cdr3_aa: CASSVDGTETQYF

v_call: TRBV29-1
clone_size: many
cdr3_aa: CSVVGPGGSSYEQYF

v_call: TRBV20-1
clone_size: many
cdr3_aa: CSALGEGDNSPLHF

v_call: TRBV19
clone_size: NA
cdr3_aa: CASSRGTDYGYTF

v_call: TRBV11-2
clone_size: many
cdr3_aa: CASSLGYYEQYF

v_call: TRBV15
clone_size: few
cdr3_aa: CATSSQSWGDEKLFF

v_call: TRBV19
clone_size: NA
cdr3_aa: CASSTDLSAGEQYF

v_call: TRBV11-2
clone_size: many
cdr3_aa: CASSFLIGRGLQETQYF

v_call: TRBV15
clone_size: NA
cdr3_aa: CAPAGGTNTGELFF

v_call: TRBV25-1
clone_size: NA
cdr3_aa: CASSESGGRAGEQFF

v_call: TRBV2
clone_size: few
cdr3_aa: CASSSRANYGYTF

v_call: TRBV6-5
clone_size: NA
cdr3_aa: CASSYSRRGALYEQYF

v_call: TRBV20-1
clone_size: many
cdr3_aa: CSARGQASSYNSPLHF

v_call: TRBV28
clone_size: few
cdr3_aa: CASSPEADGANVLTF

v_call: TRBV5-5
clone_size: NA
cdr3_aa: CASSLAMGSGANVLTF

v_call: TRBV2
clone_size: few
cdr3_aa: CASSTGEKLFF

v_call: TRBV5-1
clone_size: NA
cdr3_aa: CASSSSGIPNPYEQYF